Reported below is one TCR beta chain. Its antigen is unknown. Stated time point: cycle 4 day 1 (C4D1), after 6 weeks of nivolumab. Every one of the patients relapsed after autologous stem cell transplantation (brentuximab vedotin exposure was variable). The table came from immunoSEQ multiplex PCR; TCRdb's copy has only in-frame clones and leaves some out. The sample contains approximately 89,000 clones, 83% of which appear only once. This entry belongs to a study of PD-1 blockade in classical Hodgkin lymphoma. Study-wide points: Repertoires differed for reasons still undefined, possibly disease activity or prior therapy. In CD4+ cells, TCR diversity went up significantly by C4D1, but in CD8+ cells it did not. Complete responders' diversity at baseline resembled that of newly diagnosed patients.

The source material was peripheral blood mononuclear cells (PBMCs), sampled before the fourth cycle of nivolumab. The sequence was obtained from a human donor with classical Hodgkin lymphoma.

CDR3 in amino acids: CASSSSGLASGTQYF. The CDR3 coding sequence is TGTGCCAGCAGTTCGTCGGGACTAGCATCTGGGACCCAGTACTTC. The J gene is TRBJ2-5, the V gene TRBV27, with 9 bases lining up with TRBD2. The V gene end was trimmed by 4 bases and the J gene end by 7 bases; junction bases not matched to a gene: 10. Germline CDR1 is MNHEY and CDR2 is SMNVEV (reference sequence). The CDR3 length is 15 residues.